The 26 T cell receptor beta chains below come from one sample, sequenced in a study of blood T cells in healthy people across ages. Together with a sample-barcoded 5' primer, a J-beta primer mix was included in a second PCR lasting about 7 to 12 cycles. TCRdb analysed the 5' RACE reads with MiXCR anew, one entry per CDR3 protein. Of hundreds of thousands of distinct CDR3 sequences listed, about 40% are singletons. The specimen was blood. The receptor source for this set is a woman aged 55-70 years in good health.

Comment on this clonotype: A single base separates this from a much larger clone, so it may be a read error. The chain uses TRBV12-3 or TRBV12-4 and TRBJ2-3; no definite D call. This CDR3 is built from 16 residues. CDR3 in amino acids: CACSPTKLLDTDTQYF. The DNA of the CDR3 is TGTGCCTGCAGTCCTACTAAACTGTTAGACACAGATACGCAGTATTTT.

The V and J genes are TRBV20-1 and TRBJ2-1; D unclear. Trimming shortened V by 2 bases and J by 1 base, and 15 bases separated the two germline ends. In germline, CDR1 is DFQATT, CDR2 SNEGSKA (reference sequence). The CDR3 runs 16 residues. As DNA, the CDR3 is TGCAGTGCTAGACTAGTACCATCGGTTTCCTACAATGAGCAGTTCTTC. Its translation: CSARLVPSVSYNEQFF.

The chain couples TRBV30 to TRBJ2-1; no firm D call. This CDR3 is 15 amino acids long. V lost 4 bases to trimming and J lost 6 bases, with 19 bases between them. The germline gives CDR1 GTSNPN, CDR2 SVGIG (reference sequence). The CDR3 bases are TGTGCCTGGACCTGGGGTGAGGTGTACCCCAATGAGCAGTTCTTC. Translation gives CAWTWGEVYPNEQFF.

The chain couples TRBV30 to TRBJ1-5, with a weak D call TRBD1 (5 bases). Germline V gene sequence: CDR1 GTSNPN, CDR2 SVGIG (reference sequence). The CDR3 covers 13 residues. The ends were cut back, 0 bases at V and 3 bases at J, with 6 bases in the middle. The CDR3 spells CAWSVQDNQPQHF. CDR3 sequence (DNA): TGTGCCTGGAGTGTACAGGACAATCAGCCCCAGCATTTT.

The V call is TRBV20-1, the J call TRBJ1-6; the D is unclear. V was trimmed by 6 bases and J by 2 bases, leaving 11 bases between them. The CDR3 extends over 14 amino acids. CDR1 and CDR2 (germline): DFQATT, SNEGSKA (reference sequence). CDR3: CSAPGNAYNSPLHF. The DNA for the CDR3 is TGCAGTGCCCCGGGGAACGCCTATAATTCACCCCTCCACTTT.

This clonotype showed up just a few times. The V call is TRBV20-1, the J call TRBJ2-1; TRBD2 aligns across 10 bases. Trimming took 3 bases from V and 9 from J; bases not matched to a gene: 20. Germline V lookup: CDR1 DFQATT, CDR2 SNEGSKA (reference sequence). This CDR3 has 18 residues. The CDR3, as DNA: TGCAGTGCTAGCCCCCCCTTAGCGGGAGGATTATCATCGCGTGAGCAGTTCTTC. It specifies CSASPPLAGGLSSREQFF.

This sequence joins TRBV3-1 and TRBJ1-1; D remains unclear. V gave up 0 bases and J gave up 4 bases, with 15 bases separating them. The CDR3 is 16 residues long. Germline loops: CDR1 LGHDT, CDR2 YNNKEL (reference sequence). The CDR3 here is CASSQDKGGLATEAFF. The CDR3 nucleotides are TGTGCCAGCAGCCAAGATAAGGGAGGGCTGGCCACTGAAGCTTTCTTT.

V gene TRBV6-2 or TRBV6-3 combines with J gene TRBJ2-7, with 7 bases that match TRBD2. Germline V gives CDR1 MNHEY, CDR2 SVGEGT. The CDR3 length is 16 residues. With 7 bases clipped from V and 1 base from J, the junction kept 13 bases outside the gene matches. CDR3 region: CASTDGGAGPSYEQYF. The CDR3 region has the DNA TGTGCCAGCACGGACGGGGGAGCGGGACCTTCCTACGAGCAGTACTTC.

This clonotype was seen only a few times. The chain carries TRBV10-3 and TRBJ1-5; maybe TRBD1 (6 bases). This CDR3 spans 13 amino acids. Germline CDR1 and CDR2: ENHRY and SYGVKD. Between the trimmed V and J ends, which lost 6 bases and 7 bases, there was a span of 13 bases. The CDR3 nucleotides read TGTGCCATCAGAGCAGGGGTGGAACAGCCCCAGCATTTT. As protein: CAIRAGVEQPQHF.

The chain links TRBV4-2 to TRBJ2-1; 11 positions match TRBD1. The germline gives CDR1 LGHNA, CDR2 YNFKEQ. The CDR3 loop spans 15 amino acids. The V and J ends lost 4 bases and 5 bases, in that order; junction bases with no gene match: 4. The CDR3 loop is CASSPWTGGHNEQFF. CDR3 DNA: TGTGCCAGCAGCCCCTGGACAGGGGGCCACAATGAGCAGTTCTTC.

The chain recombines TRBV29-1 with TRBJ2-5; maybe TRBD1 (5 bases). CDR1 and CDR2 (germline): SQVTM, ANQGSEA. The CDR3 extends over 13 amino acids. Trimming removed 4 bases from V and 5 bases from J, with 14 bases in between. CDR3 region: CSVVTGSRETQYF. The DNA for the CDR3 is TGCAGCGTTGTTACAGGTTCCCGGGAGACCCAGTACTTC.

Notes on this clonotype: Given a much more abundant clone one base away, this may be a read error. V is TRBV4-3 and J is TRBJ2-6; D call uncertain. The V and J ends lost 0 bases and 2 bases respectively, with 8 bases between them. Germline V gene lookup returns CDR1 LGHNA and CDR2 YSLEER. This CDR3 region has 16 residues. The CDR3 bases are TGCGCCAGCAGCCAAGACTACGGCCCTGGGGCCAACGTCCTGACTTTC. Translating gives CASSQDYGPGANVLTF.

V usage is TRBV7-9 and J usage is TRBJ2-5, with a weak D call TRBD2 (5 bases). The CDR3 runs to 16 residues. In germline, CDR1 is SEHNR, CDR2 FQNEAQ (reference sequence). V shed 5 bases and J shed 2 bases, with 18 bases lying between them. CDR3 coding DNA: TGTGCCAGCAGCAACGGGAAGTCGGGGTCGCAAGAGACCCAGTACTTC. Translating gives CASSNGKSGSQETQYF.

The genes are TRBV7-6 and TRBJ2-1; D may be TRBD1 or TRBD2 (5 bases each). This CDR3 spans 15 amino acids. V lost 5 bases to trimming and J lost 4 bases, with 15 bases between them. The V gene's germline CDR1 is SGHVS and CDR2 FNYEAQ. The CDR3 bases are TGTGCCAGCAGCACTAACCGGGACGGATACAATGAGCAGTTCTTC. Translated: CASSTNRDGYNEQFF.

This clonotype was recorded only once. This sequence joins TRBV5-1 and TRBJ2-4; D not certain. The length of the CDR3 is 15 residues. Looked up from germline, CDR1 is SGHRS and CDR2 is YFSETQ. Trimming took 7 bases from V and 6 from J, leaving 20 bases between them. This CDR3 reads CASPLVEQPINIQYF. In nucleotides, the CDR3 is TGCGCCAGCCCCCTCGTCGAGCAGCCTATAAACATTCAGTACTTC.

The sample holds many counts of this clonotype. The chain couples TRBV12-3 or TRBV12-4 to TRBJ2-4; 12 nucleotides line up with TRBD2. The CDR3 has 15 residues. V shed 0 bases, J shed 11 bases, and the junction held 5 bases outside the gene matches. CDR3 in amino acids: CASSLALAGGSFQYF. The CDR3 region has the DNA TGTGCCAGCAGTTTAGCGCTAGCGGGAGGGAGCTTTCAGTACTTC.

A few counts support this clonotype. The V and J genes are TRBV7-9 and TRBJ2-7; maybe TRBD1 (5 bases). With 8 bases removed from V and 2 bases from J, the gap between germline ends came to 7 bases. Germline V gene data show CDR1 as SEHNR and CDR2 as FQNEAQ (reference sequence). CDR3 length: 11 residues. This chain's CDR3 is CASQGTYEQYF. The CDR3 DNA reads as TGTGCCAGCCAGGGTACCTACGAGCAGTACTTC.

This clonotype appeared many times. J is TRBJ2-7 and V is TRBV7-9, with D unresolved. This CDR3 contains 11 residues. The germline V gene encodes CDR1 SEHNR and CDR2 FQNEAQ (reference sequence). Trimming removed 7 bases at V and 5 bases at J, with 9 bases between. The CDR3 bases are TGTGCCAGCAATCATGGTGACGAGCAGTACTTC. Protein sequence: CASNHGDEQYF.

The rearrangement uses TRBV7-8 and TRBJ2-4; D gene unclear. The tail of the sequence fits TRBJ2-7 better, so the J call may be wrong. Germline V gene data show CDR1 as SGHVS and CDR2 as FQNEAQ. The CDR3 loop spans 16 amino acids. The CDR3 sequence is CASSPPPANPSYEQYF. Written as DNA, the CDR3 is TGTGCCAGCAGCCCCCCCCCGGCCAATCCCTCCTACGAGCAGTACTTC.

This chain links TRBV7-2 with TRBJ1-2; D might be TRBD1 (5 bases). The V end was cut by 0 bases, the J end by 6 bases, with 8 bases between. Germline values: CDR1 SGHTA, CDR2 FQGNSA. The CDR3 runs 13 residues. The CDR3 reads CASSLAGDDGYTF. The CDR3 bases are TGTGCCAGCAGCTTAGCCGGGGACGATGGCTACACCTTC. Using reference TRBV7-2 and TRBJ1-2 for the parts outside the CDR3, the full variable domain is GAGVSQSPSNKVTEKGKDVELRCDPISGHTALYWYRQSLGQGLEFLIYFQGNSAPDKSGLPSDRFSAERTGGSVSTLTIQRTQQEDSAVYLCASSLAGDDGYTFGSGTRLTVV.

This clonotype was counted only a few times. V and J are TRBV7-8 and TRBJ2-3; perhaps TRBD2 as D (6 bases). The CDR3 totals 16 residues. In germline, CDR1 is SGHVS, CDR2 FQNEAQ. The V gene lost 2 bases and the J gene lost 3 bases, with 15 bases spanning the gap. CDR3 bases: TGTGCCAGCAGCTTACGGGACTCAAGGTTTACAGATACGCAGTATTTT. Translated: CASSLRDSRFTDTQYF.

The chain links TRBV7-2 to TRBJ2-7; 10 positions agree with TRBD1. In germline, CDR1 is SGHTA, CDR2 FQGNSA. V gave up 5 bases and J gave up 3 bases; unmatched junction bases: 4. This CDR3 has 14 residues. CDR3 DNA sequence: TGTGCCAGCAGCGCGACAGGGGGCGACTACGAGCAGTACTTC. Protein: CASSATGGDYEQYF.

The rearrangement uses TRBV6-1 and TRBJ2-5; D ambiguous. CDR3 length equals 12 residues. Trimming left V 8 bases short and J 2 bases short, with 9 bases between. The germline V gene has CDR1 MNHNS and CDR2 SASEGT. The CDR3 is CASGTPQETQYF. CDR3 nucleotides: TGTGCCAGCGGAACTCCACAAGAGACCCAGTACTTC.

The gene calls are TRBV5-1 and TRBJ2-5; either TRBD1 or TRBD2 may supply D (5 bases each). Germline V gene sequence: CDR1 SGHRS, CDR2 YFSETQ. The CDR3 runs to 15 residues. V gave up 3 bases and J gave up 3 bases, with 15 bases separating them. The DNA of the CDR3 is TGCGCCAGCAGCTCGGGGACGGGGCGGGAAGAGACCCAGTACTTC. It yields the protein CASSSGTGREETQYF.

The chain couples TRBV7-9 to TRBJ2-1; TRBD2 matches 16 bases. The germline V gene has CDR1 SEHNR and CDR2 FQNEAQ (reference sequence). CDR3 length: 16 amino acids. V shed 5 bases and J 8 bases; nucleotides not matched to a gene: 6. The chain's CDR3 is CASSPGLAGGPDEQFF. As DNA, the CDR3 is TGTGCCAGCAGCCCGGGACTAGCGGGAGGGCCTGATGAGCAGTTCTTC.

The chain carries TRBV7-9 and TRBJ2-7, with 8 bases aligning to TRBD2. Germline CDR1 is SEHNR and CDR2 is FQNEAQ (reference sequence). The V gene end was trimmed by 1 base and the J gene end by 6 bases; junction bases not matched to a gene: 11. The CDR3 sequence is 16 residues long. The CDR3 loop is CASSLGRDGRAVEQYF. The CDR3 nucleotides read TGTGCCAGCAGCTTAGGTCGGGACGGGAGGGCCGTCGAGCAGTACTTC.